This T cell receptor beta chain derives from a study of blood T cell repertoires in COVID-19. In the study overall: Acute and convalescent COVID-19 samples came from the United States, Italy and Spain. Sources were T cells, B-cell-depleted T cells, or PBMCs; the material itself was cDNA or gDNA.

In the original workflow: Estimates of nucleated cell counts were drawn from the amplification of reference gene primers. Libraries were prepared by immunoSEQ multiplex PCR; TCRdb keeps only in-frame clonotypes and omits some of them. The DNA was the basis for D and trimming; V, J and clone size are from that table. The sample yields almost 80,000 clones, around 83% seen once. This clone is a singleton in its sample. The J segment lost 2 bases and the V segment lost 2 bases, leaving 6 bases of the junction unmatched. Germline CDR1 reads MNHEY; CDR2 reads SVGAGI. The CDR3 consists of 15 residues. The chain employs TRBV6-5 and TRBJ2-7; 7 bases align to TRBD2. This TCR derives from a woman aged 70 to 79 with acute or convalescent COVID-19. The sample comprised peripheral blood. The DNA of the CDR3 is TGTGCCAGCAGTTACGGGGGGGATGGAGCCTACGAGCAGTACTTC. It encodes CASSYGGDGAYEQYF.